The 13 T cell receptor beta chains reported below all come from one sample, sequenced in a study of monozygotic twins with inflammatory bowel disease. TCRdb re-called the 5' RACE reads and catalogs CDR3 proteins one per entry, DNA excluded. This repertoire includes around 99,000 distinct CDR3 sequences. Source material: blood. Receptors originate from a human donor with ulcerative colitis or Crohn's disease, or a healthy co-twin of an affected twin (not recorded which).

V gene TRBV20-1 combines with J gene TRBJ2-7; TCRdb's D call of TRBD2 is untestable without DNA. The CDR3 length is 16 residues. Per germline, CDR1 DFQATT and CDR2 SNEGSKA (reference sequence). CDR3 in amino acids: CSARKVGGRDPYEQYF.

The CDR3: CASSSGTGGYKAFF. The rearrangement joins TRBV28 to TRBJ1-1; TCRdb gives TRBD1 as the D gene, but with no DNA this cannot be confirmed. CDR3 length: 14 residues. Germline CDR1 MDHEN, CDR2 SYDVKM.

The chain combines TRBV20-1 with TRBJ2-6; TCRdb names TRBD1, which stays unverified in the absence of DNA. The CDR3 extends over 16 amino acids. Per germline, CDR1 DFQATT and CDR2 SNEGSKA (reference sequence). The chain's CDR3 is CSADGQTVSGANVLTF.

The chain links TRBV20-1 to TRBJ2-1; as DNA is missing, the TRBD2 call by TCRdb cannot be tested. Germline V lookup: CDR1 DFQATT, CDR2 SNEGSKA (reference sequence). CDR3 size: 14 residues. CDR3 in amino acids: CSAPPGGRANEQFF.

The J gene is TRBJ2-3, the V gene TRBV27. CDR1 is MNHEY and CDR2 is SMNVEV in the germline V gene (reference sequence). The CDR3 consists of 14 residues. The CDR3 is CASKLLGSTDTQYF.

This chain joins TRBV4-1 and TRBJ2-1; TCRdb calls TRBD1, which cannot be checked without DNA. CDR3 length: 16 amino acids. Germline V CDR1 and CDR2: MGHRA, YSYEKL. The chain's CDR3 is CASSPSSGTGLDEQFF.

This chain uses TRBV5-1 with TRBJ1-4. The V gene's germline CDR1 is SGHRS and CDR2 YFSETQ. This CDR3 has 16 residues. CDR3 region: CASSLAHNGGREKLFF.

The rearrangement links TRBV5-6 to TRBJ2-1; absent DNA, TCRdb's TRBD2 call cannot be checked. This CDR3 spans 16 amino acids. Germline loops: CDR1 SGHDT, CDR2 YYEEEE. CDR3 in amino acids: CASSLGLAEGSDEQFF. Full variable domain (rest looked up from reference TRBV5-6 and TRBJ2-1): DAGVTQSPTHLIKTRGQQVTLRCSPKSGHDTVSWYQQALGQGPQFIFQYYEEEERQRGNFPDRFSGHQFPNYSSELNVNALLLGDSALYLCASSLGLAEGSDEQFFGPGTRLTVL.

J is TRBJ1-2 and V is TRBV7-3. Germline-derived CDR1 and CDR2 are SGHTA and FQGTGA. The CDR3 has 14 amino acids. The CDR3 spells CASSRDQLGRGYTF.

The CDR3 sequence: CASSLGQKYTDTQYF. The rearrangement uses TRBV7-9 and TRBJ2-3; checking the TCRdb D call of TRBD1 is not possible without DNA. The CDR3 sequence is 15 residues long. Germline CDR1 reads SEHNR; CDR2 reads FQNEAQ (reference sequence).

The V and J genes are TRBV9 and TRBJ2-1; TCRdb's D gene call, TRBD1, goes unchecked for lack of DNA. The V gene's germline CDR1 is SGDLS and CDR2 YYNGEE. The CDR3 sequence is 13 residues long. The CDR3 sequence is CASSAGDQGEQFF.

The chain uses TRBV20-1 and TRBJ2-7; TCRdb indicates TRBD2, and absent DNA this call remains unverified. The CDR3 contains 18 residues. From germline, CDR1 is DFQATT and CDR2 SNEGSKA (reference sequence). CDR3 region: CSARPTGTGTSGNYEQYF.

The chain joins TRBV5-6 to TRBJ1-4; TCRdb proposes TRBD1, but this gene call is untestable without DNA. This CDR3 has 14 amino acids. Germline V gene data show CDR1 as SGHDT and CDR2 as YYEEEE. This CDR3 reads CASNPGRFNEKLFF.